This entry describes one TCR beta chain. Its antigen is unknown. This sample stems from a study of shared clonotypes between healthy human individuals. The ends were cut back, 3 bases at V and 5 bases at J, with 11 bases in the middle. CDR3 size: 13 residues. Germline V lookup: CDR1 SGHTA, CDR2 FQGNSA. Study-wide points: For naive CD4 cells, around 5% of clonotypes were shared across four donors.

Sequencing was performed with immunoSEQ multiplex PCR; in TCRdb, only in-frame clones are kept and a portion is missing. The sample shows some 2 million clones, 90% to 95% of them seen only once. The chain is built from TRBV7-2 and TRBJ2-7; D is undetermined. This clonotype originated in a man younger than 30 in good health. Sequenced material: naive CD4+ T cells sorted from blood. Regarding subset: CD45RA+ positively selected. In DNA form, the CDR3 reads TGTGCCAGCAGCTTGCCCGGGTTTCACGAGCAGTACTTC. Translating it yields CASSLPGFHEQYF.